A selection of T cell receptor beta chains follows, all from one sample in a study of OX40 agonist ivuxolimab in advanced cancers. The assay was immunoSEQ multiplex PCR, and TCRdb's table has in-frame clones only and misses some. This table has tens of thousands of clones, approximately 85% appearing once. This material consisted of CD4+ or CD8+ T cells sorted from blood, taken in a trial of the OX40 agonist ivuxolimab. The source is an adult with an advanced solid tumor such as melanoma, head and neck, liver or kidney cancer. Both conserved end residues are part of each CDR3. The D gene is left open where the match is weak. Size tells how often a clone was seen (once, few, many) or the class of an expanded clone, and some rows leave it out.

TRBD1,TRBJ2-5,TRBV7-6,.,CASSFYGDRVYETQYF,TGTGCCAGCAGCTTCTATGGGGACAGGGTGTATGAGACCCAGTACTTC
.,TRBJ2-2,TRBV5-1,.,CASSLGVPGELFF,TGCGCCAGCAGCTTGGGTGTCCCCGGGGAGCTGTTTTTT
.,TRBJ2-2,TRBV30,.,CAWNMMGLGTGELFF,TGTGCCTGGAACATGATGGGCCTCGGAACCGGGGAGCTGTTTTTT
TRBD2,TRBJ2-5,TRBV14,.,CASSRGSMETQYF,TGTGCCAGCAGCCGCGGGAGCATGGAGACCCAGTACTTC
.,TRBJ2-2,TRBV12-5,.,CASGSLRANTGELFF,TGTGCTAGTGGTTCCCTCCGGGCCAACACCGGGGAGCTGTTTTTT
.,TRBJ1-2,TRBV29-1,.,CSVDPGLGDGYTF,TGCAGCGTTGATCCCGGGCTGGGGGATGGCTACACCTTC
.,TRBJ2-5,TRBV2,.,CASRLSGTEGETQYF,TGTGCCAGCAGACTTTCCGGGACGGAAGGAGAGACCCAGTACTTC
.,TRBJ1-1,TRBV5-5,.,CASSFSGEYTEAFF,TGTGCCAGCAGCTTCTCCGGAGAGTACACTGAAGCTTTCTTT
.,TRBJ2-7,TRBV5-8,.,CASSLVGEQYF,TGTGCCAGCAGCTTGGTTGGCGAGCAGTACTTC
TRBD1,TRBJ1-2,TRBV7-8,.,CASSRQGLNYGYTF,TGTGCCAGCAGCAGACAGGGGTTAAACTATGGCTACACCTTC
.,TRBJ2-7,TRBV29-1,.,CSATGKPYEQYF,TGCAGCGCCACAGGGAAGCCCTACGAGCAGTACTTC
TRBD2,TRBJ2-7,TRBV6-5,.,CASSYTSGSYEQYF,TGTGCCAGCAGTTACACTAGCGGGAGCTACGAGCAGTACTTC
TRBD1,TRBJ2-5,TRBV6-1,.,CANGVDREKETQYF,TGTGCCAACGGGGTAGACAGGGAGAAAGAGACCCAGTACTTC
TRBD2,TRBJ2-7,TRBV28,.,CASLSGDSYEQYF,TGTGCCAGCCTGAGCGGGGACTCCTACGAGCAGTACTTC
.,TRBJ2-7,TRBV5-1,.,CASSLMELSYEQYF,TGCGCCAGCAGCTTGATGGAGTTGTCGTACGAGCAGTACTTC
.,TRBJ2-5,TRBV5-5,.,CASSFSQETQYF,TGTGCCAGCAGCTTTTCCCAAGAGACCCAGTACTTC
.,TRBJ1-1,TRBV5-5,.,CASSLSASEAFF,TGTGCCAGCAGCTTGTCCGCGTCTGAAGCTTTCTTT
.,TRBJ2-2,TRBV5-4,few,CASSLARAPNTGELFF,TGTGCCAGCAGCTTGGCCAGGGCTCCGAACACCGGGGAGCTGTTTTTT
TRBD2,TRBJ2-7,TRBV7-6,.,CASSLARGGIYEQYF,TGTGCCAGCAGCTTAGCGCGGGGGGGAATCTACGAGCAGTACTTC
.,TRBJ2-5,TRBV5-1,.,CASSPGRIQETQYF,TGCGCCAGCAGCCCTGGACGGATCCAAGAGACCCAGTACTTC
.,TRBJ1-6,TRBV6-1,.,CASHGALVRGSPLHF,TGTGCCAGCCACGGGGCCCTGGTAAGGGGTTCACCCCTCCACTTT
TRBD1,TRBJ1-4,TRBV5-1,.,CASSVRGRGEKLFF,TGCGCCAGCAGCGTGAGGGGGCGAGGGGAAAAACTGTTTTTT
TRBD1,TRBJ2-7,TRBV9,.,CASSVDGDSSYEQYF,TGTGCCAGCAGCGTTGACGGGGACAGCTCCTACGAGCAGTACTTC
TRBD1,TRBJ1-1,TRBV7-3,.,CASREGAKAEAFF,TGTGCCAGCAGGGAGGGGGCAAAAGCTGAAGCTTTCTTT
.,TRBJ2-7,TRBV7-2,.,CASSLASGSYEQYF,TGTGCCAGCAGCTTAGCGTCCGGCTCCTACGAGCAGTACTTC
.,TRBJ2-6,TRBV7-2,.,CASSLKAGTSGANVLTF,TGTGCCAGCAGCTTAAAGGCAGGGACCTCTGGGGCCAACGTCCTGACTTTC
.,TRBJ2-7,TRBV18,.,CASSPNRANSYEQYF,TGTGCCAGCTCACCTAACAGGGCTAACTCCTACGAGCAGTACTTC
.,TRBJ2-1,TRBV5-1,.,CASSLGSSYNEQFF,TGCGCCAGCAGCTTGGGCAGCTCCTACAATGAGCAGTTCTTC
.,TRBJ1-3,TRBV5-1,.,CASSLAWTAQRYF,TGCGCCAGCAGCTTGGCCTGGACGGCTCAAAGGTATTTT
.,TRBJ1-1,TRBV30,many,CAWRPRGFNTEAFF,TGTGCCTGGAGGCCGCGGGGCTTCAACACTGAAGCTTTCTTT
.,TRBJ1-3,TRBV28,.,CASSLGTRGAGNTIYF,TGTGCCAGCAGTTTAGGGACCAGGGGAGCTGGAAACACCATATATTTT
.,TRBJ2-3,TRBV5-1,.,CASSLYKGATDTQYF,TGCGCCAGCAGCCTTTACAAAGGGGCCACAGATACGCAGTATTTT
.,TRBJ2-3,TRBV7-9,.,CASSPVGTDTQYF,TGTGCCAGCAGCCCCGTTGGAACAGATACGCAGTATTTT
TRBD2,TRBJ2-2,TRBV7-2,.,CASSFRRGANTGELFF,TGTGCCAGCAGCTTCAGGCGGGGGGCTAACACCGGGGAGCTGTTTTTT
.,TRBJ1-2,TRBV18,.,CASSPAGGGYTF,TGTGCCAGCTCACCCGCCGGGGGTGGCTACACCTTC
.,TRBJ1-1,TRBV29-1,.,CSVAWTFDAFF,TGCAGCGTGGCCTGGACTTTCGATGCTTTCTTT
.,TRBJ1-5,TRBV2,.,CASSLQGKQPQHF,TGTGCCAGCAGTTTACAGGGAAAGCAGCCCCAGCATTTT
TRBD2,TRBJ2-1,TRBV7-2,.,CASSLEGLARNEQFF,TGTGCCAGCAGCTTAGAAGGACTAGCAAGGAATGAGCAGTTCTTC
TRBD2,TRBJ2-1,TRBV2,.,CASSVYSFGLAENEQFF,TGTGCCAGCAGTGTGTACAGTTTTGGACTAGCGGAAAATGAGCAGTTCTTC
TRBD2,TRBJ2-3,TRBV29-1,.,CSVVAGGTDTQYF,TGCAGCGTTGTTGCGGGAGGTACAGATACGCAGTATTTT